Presented here are 28 T cell receptor beta chains from one specimen sequenced in a study of a mutant IDH1 vaccine in newly diagnosed glioma. Here immunoSEQ multiplex PCR was the method, and the copy in TCRdb shows in-frame clones only, minus some. This table holds 35,000 to 50,000 clones, 85% to 95% found once. As to time point: week 35, safety follow-up. It was 300 ug of mutant IDH1 20-mer peptide that made up each vaccine dose, given with topical imiquimod. Their antigen targets remain unknown. The specimen was PBMCs, collected from a glioma patient whose treatment included an IDH1 peptide vaccine. The source is a man aged 45 to 65 with glioma.

The chain carries TRBV11-2 and TRBJ2-7; perhaps TRBD1 as D (5 bases). Germline V CDR1 and CDR2: SGHAT, FQNNGV. V was clipped by 6 bases and J by 5 bases, with 17 bases between them. The length of the CDR3 is 14 residues. The CDR3 sequence: CASSPGPRPDEQYF. In DNA, the CDR3 is TGTGCCAGCAGTCCAGGGCCCCGCCCCGACGAGCAGTACTTC.

The chain employs TRBV25-1 and TRBJ1-3; D not certain. V was trimmed by 0 bases and J by 0 bases, leaving 9 bases between them. The germline V gene has CDR1 MGHDK and CDR2 SYGVNS. The CDR3 loop spans 16 amino acids. CDR3 bases: TGTGCCAGCAGTGAATACCGGGATAGCTCTGGAAACACCATATATTTT. Translated: CASSEYRDSSGNTIYF.

The chain joins TRBV27 to TRBJ1-4; no clear D. The CDR3 totals 15 residues. V was pared by 0 bases and J by 0 bases, with 5 bases between. The germline V gene has CDR1 MNHEY and CDR2 SMNVEV (reference sequence). This chain's CDR3 is CASSLSVATNEKLFF. The CDR3 region has the DNA TGTGCCAGCAGTTTATCGGTAGCAACTAATGAAAAACTGTTTTTT.

The rearrangement links TRBV7-2 to TRBJ1-2; weak D call: TRBD1 (6 bases). Germline V lookup: CDR1 SGHTA, CDR2 FQGNSA. This CDR3 comprises 12 residues. The V and J ends lost 2 bases and 5 bases respectively, with 6 bases between them. The CDR3 bases are TGTGCCAGCAGCTTACAGGGGTATGGCTACACCTTC. Its translation: CASSLQGYGYTF.

The J gene is TRBJ1-5, the V gene TRBV27; D is ambiguous. The V end lost 4 bases, the J end lost 6 bases, and 10 bases lay between the germline ends. CDR3 length equals 13 residues. The germline V gene encodes CDR1 MNHEY and CDR2 SMNVEV (reference sequence). The CDR3 loop is CASSYSLVQPQHF. In DNA, the CDR3 is TGTGCCAGCAGTTATTCCTTGGTTCAGCCCCAGCATTTT.

The DNA of the CDR3 is TGCGCCAGCAGCTTGGATGGCGGCTTCTCCTACAATGAGCAGTTCTTC. Translating gives CASSLDGGFSYNEQFF. This chain uses TRBV5-1 with TRBJ2-1; no firm D call. The germline CDR1 and CDR2 sequences are SGHRS and YFSETQ. The V gene lost 0 bases and the J gene lost 0 bases, with 10 bases spanning the gap. The CDR3 totals 16 residues.

The chain joins TRBV7-9 to TRBJ1-2, with 8 bases fitting TRBD1. CDR1 SEHNR and CDR2 FQNEAQ come from the germline V gene (reference sequence). The CDR3 is made up of 16 amino acids. J was trimmed by 4 bases and V by 1 base; bases with no gene match: 8. CDR3 amino acids: CASSLGTGRTSYGYTF. CDR3 nucleotides: TGTGCCAGCAGCTTAGGGACAGGGCGCACAAGCTATGGCTACACCTTC.

The V and J genes are TRBV4-3 and TRBJ1-4; 10 bases are shared with TRBD1. The length of the CDR3 is 16 residues. Germline lookup yields CDR1 LGHNA and CDR2 YSLEER. Trimming cost V 2 bases and J 8 bases; bases outside gene matches: 8. CDR3 in amino acids: CASSQWTGGQGEKLFF. As DNA, the CDR3 is TGCGCCAGCAGCCAATGGACAGGGGGTCAAGGAGAAAAACTGTTTTTT.

V gene TRBV5-1 combines with J gene TRBJ1-1; no clear D. The CDR3 length is 14 residues. The V gene's germline CDR1 is SGHRS and CDR2 YFSETQ. Trimming stripped 0 bases from V and 4 bases from J, with 10 bases between. The CDR3 region has the DNA TGCGCCAGCAGCTTGGTGGCAGCATCCACTGAAGCTTTCTTT. Its protein product is CASSLVAASTEAFF.

CDR3 loop: CASSGASGSTDTQYF. The DNA for the CDR3 is TGCGCCAGCAGCGGTGCTAGCGGAAGCACAGATACGCAGTATTTT. This sequence joins TRBV5-1 and TRBJ2-3, with 7 bases aligning to TRBD2. CDR1 and CDR2 from the germline V gene are SGHRS and YFSETQ. V was clipped by 4 bases and J by 0 bases; unmatched bases: 5. The CDR3 length is 15 residues.

This rearrangement joins TRBV10-2 to TRBJ2-7; the match to TRBD2 covers 9 bases. The CDR3 length is 13 residues. Germline CDR1 WSHSY, CDR2 SAAADI. With V trimmed by 0 bases and J by 13 bases, 7 bases remained unmatched. The CDR3 DNA reads as TGCGCCAGCAGTGAGTCGCGGGGGGGAGTGGGTTACTTC. Its protein is CASSESRGGVGYF.

The rearrangement uses TRBV6-1 and TRBJ1-5; no clear D gene. Germline CDR1 reads MNHNS; CDR2 reads SASEGT. The length of the CDR3 is 15 residues. Trimming pared 4 bases from V and 1 base from J, leaving 11 bases between. The CDR3 DNA reads TGTGCCAGCAGTGTCTTTCGTGAGAGCAATCAGCCCCAGCATTTT. As protein: CASSVFRESNQPQHF.

This chain joins TRBV6-1 and TRBJ1-2; no definite D call. Germline V CDR1 and CDR2: MNHNS, SASEGT. Between the trimmed V and J ends, which lost 1 base and 2 bases, there was a span of 11 bases. This CDR3 has 15 residues. CDR3 amino acids: CASSEDRGTNYGYTF. The DNA for the CDR3 is TGTGCCAGCAGTGAAGATAGAGGCACGAACTATGGCTACACCTTC.

This chain's CDR3 is CASSYSFGSEAFF. The CDR3 DNA follows: TGTGCCAGCAGTTACTCGTTTGGCAGTGAAGCTTTCTTT. The genes are TRBV6-5 and TRBJ1-1, with D unclear. The CDR3 spans 13 residues. V dropped 0 bases and J dropped 7 bases, with 9 bases sitting between them. Germline lookup yields CDR1 MNHEY and CDR2 SVGAGI.

A word on this clone: This sample includes further DNA sequences coding for the same CDR3. V usage is TRBV30 and J usage is TRBJ1-3; no firm D call. From germline, CDR1 is GTSNPN and CDR2 SVGIG (reference sequence). This CDR3 region has 13 residues. V was pared by 5 bases and J by 0 bases, with 8 bases between. CDR3 bases: TGTGCCTGGTTACGGAGCTCTGGAAACACCATATATTTT. This codes for CAWLRSSGNTIYF.

This chain links TRBV28 with TRBJ2-3; 10 nucleotides match TRBD1. Germline V gives CDR1 MDHEN, CDR2 SYDVKM. The V gene end was trimmed by 3 bases and the J gene end by 0 bases; junction bases not matched to a gene: 9. This CDR3 comprises 18 residues. Here the CDR3 reads CASSFETGGDPSTDTQYF. The CDR3 nucleotides are TGTGCCAGCAGTTTCGAGACAGGGGGCGACCCCAGCACAGATACGCAGTATTTT.

The V call is TRBV10-1, the J call TRBJ2-7, with 8 bases fitting TRBD2. This CDR3 contains 13 residues. The V gene's germline CDR1 is WNHNN and CDR2 SYGVQD (reference sequence). Germline trimming cut 3 bases from V and 7 bases from J; bases unmatched to any gene: 5. CDR3 protein: CASSEAGAGEQYF. In nucleotides, the CDR3 is TGCGCCAGCAGTGAAGCGGGAGCAGGGGAGCAGTACTTC.

The chain is built from TRBV4-1 and TRBJ1-3; D remains unclear. This CDR3 has 16 residues. The ends were cut back, 0 bases at V and 8 bases at J, with 17 bases in the middle. The germline gives CDR1 MGHRA, CDR2 YSYEKL. The CDR3 DNA sequence: TGCGCCAGCAGCCAAGATAGGGCGGCAGTCGTAGACACCATATATTTT. Residues: CASSQDRAAVVDTIYF.

The rearrangement joins TRBV14 to TRBJ2-3; D not resolved. The germline gives CDR1 SGHDN, CDR2 FVKESK. This CDR3 has 15 residues. Between the trimmed V and J ends, which lost 0 bases and 3 bases, there was a span of 10 bases. The CDR3: CASSQDWVGTDTQYF. DNA of the CDR3: TGTGCCAGCAGCCAAGACTGGGTCGGGACAGATACGCAGTATTTT.

The rearrangement links TRBV25-1 to TRBJ2-2, with TRBD1 matching 7 bases. Germline trimming cut 6 bases from V and 4 bases from J; bases unmatched to any gene: 14. The CDR3 covers 17 residues. CDR1 and CDR2 from the germline V gene are MGHDK and SYGVNS. The CDR3 is CASRQTGRGVATGELFF. The CDR3, as DNA: TGTGCCAGCAGACAGACAGGGCGCGGCGTGGCCACCGGGGAGCTGTTTTTT.

The V call is TRBV27, the J call TRBJ1-2; 8 bases agree with TRBD1. Germline values: CDR1 MNHEY, CDR2 SMNVEV (reference sequence). After removal of 5 bases from V and 8 bases from J, the junction contained 7 bases not matched to a gene. The CDR3 has 13 amino acids. The DNA for the CDR3 is TGTGCCAGCAGTCTGACAGGGGTGGGCGGCTACACCTTC. It is translated as CASSLTGVGGYTF.

The genes are TRBV6-6 and TRBJ2-7; no reliable D call. Per the germline V gene, CDR1 is MNHNY and CDR2 is SVGAGI (reference sequence). Trimming took 5 bases from V and 7 from J, leaving 12 bases between them. The CDR3 spans 12 residues. The CDR3 region has the DNA TGTGCCAGCAGTACTTCCTTGCGGGAGCAGTACTTC. It translates to CASSTSLREQYF.

This chain's CDR3 is CASSLLPGPSTDTQYF. CDR3 sequence (DNA): TGTGCCAGCAGCTTACTCCCAGGACCTAGCACAGATACGCAGTATTTT. The genes are TRBV7-9 and TRBJ2-3; D gene unclear. Trimming removed 2 bases at V and 0 bases at J, with 12 bases between. CDR3 length: 16 residues. The V gene's germline CDR1 is SEHNR and CDR2 FQNEAQ (reference sequence).

V and J are TRBV28 and TRBJ2-7, with 7 bases identical to TRBD1. Germline loops: CDR1 MDHEN, CDR2 SYDVKM. V lost 5 bases, J lost 1 base, and 8 bases stayed unmatched. The length of the CDR3 is 15 residues. The CDR3 loop is CASSKTGASSYEQYF. The CDR3 DNA follows: TGTGCCAGCAGTAAAACAGGGGCGAGTTCCTACGAGCAGTACTTC.

The chain combines TRBV10-1 with TRBJ2-5, with 7 nucleotides matching TRBD1. Germline V gene lookup returns CDR1 WNHNN and CDR2 SYGVQD (reference sequence). Trimming cost V 2 bases and J 5 bases; bases outside gene matches: 5. The CDR3 has 14 residues. CDR3 in DNA: TGCGCCAGCAGTGAGGACAGGGTTTGGGAGACCCAGTACTTC. It codes for CASSEDRVWETQYF.

The chain carries TRBV27 and TRBJ1-5; D gene ambiguous. Trimming stripped 3 bases from V and 7 bases from J, with 10 bases between. The CDR3 contains 13 residues. From germline, CDR1 is MNHEY and CDR2 SMNVEV (reference sequence). The CDR3 loop reads CASSLGSWQPQHF. CDR3 in DNA: TGTGCCAGCAGTTTGGGTTCATGGCAGCCCCAGCATTTT.

The V call is TRBV5-1, the J call TRBJ2-5, with 8 bases fitting TRBD1. This CDR3 comprises 16 residues. Germline V gives CDR1 SGHRS, CDR2 YFSETQ. V lost 4 bases to trimming and J lost 4 bases; unmatched junction nucleotides: 12. The CDR3 coding sequence is TGCGCCAGCAGCATCGCCCCAGGGGGCGCGGGAGAGACCCAGTACTTC. Residues: CASSIAPGGAGETQYF.

V is TRBV4-3 and J is TRBJ1-4; 7 bases are shared with TRBD1. Germline V gene lookup returns CDR1 LGHNA and CDR2 YSLEER. The CDR3 spans 17 residues. Germline trimming cut 4 bases from V and 0 bases from J; bases unmatched to any gene: 8. The CDR3 DNA is TGCGCCAGCAGCCGGCTAGGGGGCATCTCAACTAATGAAAAACTGTTTTTT. Translation gives CASSRLGGISTNEKLFF.